Listed below are T cell receptor beta chains from one sample, sequenced in a study of PD-1 blockade in classical Hodgkin lymphoma. Libraries were prepared by immunoSEQ multiplex PCR; TCRdb keeps only in-frame clonotypes and omits some of them. The repertoire holds more than 85,000 clones, approximately 91% seen once, with 2.6% in the top ten. This material consisted of peripheral blood mononuclear cells (PBMCs), taken before the second cycle of nivolumab. These receptors all come from a human donor with classical Hodgkin lymphoma. The CDR3 runs from the conserved cysteine through the conserved F or W. D genes are given only for firm matches.

v_gene | d_gene | CDR3aa
TRBV5-4 | . | CASSFFASPDEQFF
TRBV4-1 | . | CASSQVLQSVRGYTF
TRBV7-9 | . | CASSLRTGTSKETQYF
TRBV7-3 | . | CASTGNTSTDTQYF
TRBV6-1 | . | CASSEDPSRYEQYF
TRBV28 | . | CASSPRLDRYGYTF
TRBV30 | . | CAWMGAGTISPLHF
TRBV28 | TRBD1 | CASSVRGRGLLGYTF
TRBV5-1 | TRBD1 | CASSLDRGYNEQFF
TRBV28 | TRBD2 | CASSRSGRAETQYF